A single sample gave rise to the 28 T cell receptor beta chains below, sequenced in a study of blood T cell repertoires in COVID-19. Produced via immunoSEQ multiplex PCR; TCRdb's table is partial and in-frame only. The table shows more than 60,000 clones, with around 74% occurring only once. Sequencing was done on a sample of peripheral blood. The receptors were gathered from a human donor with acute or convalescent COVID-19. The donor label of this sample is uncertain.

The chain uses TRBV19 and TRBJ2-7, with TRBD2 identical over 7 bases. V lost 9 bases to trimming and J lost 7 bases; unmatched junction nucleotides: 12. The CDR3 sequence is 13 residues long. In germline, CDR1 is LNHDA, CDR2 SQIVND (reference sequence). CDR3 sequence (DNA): TGTGCCAGCGCCCAGGTCCCGGGAGGAGAGCAGTACTTC. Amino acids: CASAQVPGGEQYF.

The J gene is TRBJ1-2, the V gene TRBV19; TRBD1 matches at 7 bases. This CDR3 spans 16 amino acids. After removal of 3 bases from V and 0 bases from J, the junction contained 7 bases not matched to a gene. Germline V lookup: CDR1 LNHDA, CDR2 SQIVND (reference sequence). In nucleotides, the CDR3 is TGTGCCAGTAGTATCAACTGGGACAGCTCTAACTATGGCTACACCTTC. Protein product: CASSINWDSSNYGYTF.

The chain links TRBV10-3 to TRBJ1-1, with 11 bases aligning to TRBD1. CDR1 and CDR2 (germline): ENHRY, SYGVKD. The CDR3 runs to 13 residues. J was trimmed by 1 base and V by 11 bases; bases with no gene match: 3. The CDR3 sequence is CAVDRGPNTEAFF. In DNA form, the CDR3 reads TGTGCCGTGGACAGGGGGCCGAACACTGAAGCTTTCTTT.

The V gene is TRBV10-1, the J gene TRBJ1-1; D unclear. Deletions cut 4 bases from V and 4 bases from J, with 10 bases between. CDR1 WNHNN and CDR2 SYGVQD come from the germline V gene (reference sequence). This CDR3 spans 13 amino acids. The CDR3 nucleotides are TGCGCCAGCAGTGCGCCTGTGAGCACTGAAGCTTTCTTT. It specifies CASSAPVSTEAFF.

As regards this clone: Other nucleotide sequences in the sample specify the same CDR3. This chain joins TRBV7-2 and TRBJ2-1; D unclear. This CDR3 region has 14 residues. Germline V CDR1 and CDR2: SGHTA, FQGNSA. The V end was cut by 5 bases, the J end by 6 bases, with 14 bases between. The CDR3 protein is CASSPESLGNEQFF. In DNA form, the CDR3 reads TGTGCCAGCAGCCCTGAATCCCTCGGCAATGAGCAGTTCTTC.

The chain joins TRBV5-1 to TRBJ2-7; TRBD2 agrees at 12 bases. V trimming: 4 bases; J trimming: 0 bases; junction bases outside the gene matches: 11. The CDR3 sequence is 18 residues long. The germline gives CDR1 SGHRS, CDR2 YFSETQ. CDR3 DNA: TGCGCCAGCAGCCCTGGTGGACTAGCGGGGTCTAGCTCCTACGAGCAGTACGTC. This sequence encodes CASSPGGLAGSSSYEQYV.

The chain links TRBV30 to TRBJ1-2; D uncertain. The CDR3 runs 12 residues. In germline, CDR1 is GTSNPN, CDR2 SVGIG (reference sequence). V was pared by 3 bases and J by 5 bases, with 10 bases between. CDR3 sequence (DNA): TGTGCCTGGAGCCAATCGGGTTATGGCTACACCTTC. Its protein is CAWSQSGYGYTF.

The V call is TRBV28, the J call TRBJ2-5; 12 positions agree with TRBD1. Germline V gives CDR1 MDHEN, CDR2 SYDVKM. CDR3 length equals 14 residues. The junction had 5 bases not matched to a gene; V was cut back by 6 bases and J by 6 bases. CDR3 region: CASRGTGGGQTQYF. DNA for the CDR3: TGTGCCAGCAGGGGGACAGGGGGCGGGCAGACCCAGTACTTC. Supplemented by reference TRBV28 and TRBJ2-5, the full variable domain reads DVKVTQSSRYLVKRTGEKVFLECVQDMDHENMFWYRQDPGLGLRLIYFSYDVKMKEKGDIPEGYSVSREKKERFSLILESASTNQTSMYLCASRGTGGGQTQYFGPGTRLLVL.

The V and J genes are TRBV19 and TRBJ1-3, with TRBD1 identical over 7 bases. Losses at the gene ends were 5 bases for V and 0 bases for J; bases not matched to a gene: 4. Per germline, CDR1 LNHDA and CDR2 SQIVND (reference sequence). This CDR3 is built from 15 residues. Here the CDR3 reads CASSADRNSGNTIYF. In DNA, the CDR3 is TGTGCCAGTAGTGCGGACAGGAACTCTGGAAACACCATATATTTT.

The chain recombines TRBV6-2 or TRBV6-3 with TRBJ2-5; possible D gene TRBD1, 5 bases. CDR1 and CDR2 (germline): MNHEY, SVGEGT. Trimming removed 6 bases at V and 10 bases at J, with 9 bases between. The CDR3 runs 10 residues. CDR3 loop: CASSARDQYF. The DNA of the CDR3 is TGTGCCAGCAGCGCCAGGGACCAGTACTTC.

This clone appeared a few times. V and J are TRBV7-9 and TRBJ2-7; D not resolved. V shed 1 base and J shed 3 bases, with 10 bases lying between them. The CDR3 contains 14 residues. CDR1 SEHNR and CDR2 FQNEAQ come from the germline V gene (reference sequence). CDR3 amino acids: CASSLGGSGYEQYV. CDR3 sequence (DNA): TGTGCCAGCAGCTTAGGAGGATCTGGCTACGAGCAGTACGTC.

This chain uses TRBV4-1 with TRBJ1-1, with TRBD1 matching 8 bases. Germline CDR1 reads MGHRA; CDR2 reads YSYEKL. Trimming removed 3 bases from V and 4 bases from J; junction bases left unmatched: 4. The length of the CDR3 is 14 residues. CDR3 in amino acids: CASSQPDRGTEAFF. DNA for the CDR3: TGCGCCAGCAGCCAGCCCGACAGGGGCACTGAAGCTTTCTTT.

As DNA, the CDR3 is TGTGCCAGCAGTTACCCTATCGTAGGGGTACCGAATCAGCCCCAGCATTTT. Translation: CASSYPIVGVPNQPQHF. This chain connects TRBV6-2 or TRBV6-3 to TRBJ1-5; TRBD1 might be the D (5 bases). V was pared by 2 bases and J by 4 bases, with 18 bases between. This CDR3 has 17 amino acids. Germline values: CDR1 MNHEY, CDR2 SVGEGT.

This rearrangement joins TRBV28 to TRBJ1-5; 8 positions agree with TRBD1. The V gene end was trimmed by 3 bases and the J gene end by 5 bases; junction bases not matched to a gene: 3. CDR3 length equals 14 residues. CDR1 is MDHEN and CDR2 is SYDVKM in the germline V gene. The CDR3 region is CASSFPTGDQPQHF. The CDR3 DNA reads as TGTGCCAGCAGTTTTCCGACAGGGGATCAGCCCCAGCATTTT.

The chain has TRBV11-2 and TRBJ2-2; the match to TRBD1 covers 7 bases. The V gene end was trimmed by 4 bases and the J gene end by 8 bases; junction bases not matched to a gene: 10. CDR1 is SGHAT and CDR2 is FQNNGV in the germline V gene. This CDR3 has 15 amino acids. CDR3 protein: CASSSPGQQEGELFF. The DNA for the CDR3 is TGTGCCAGCAGCTCCCCGGGACAGCAAGAGGGGGAGCTGTTTTTT. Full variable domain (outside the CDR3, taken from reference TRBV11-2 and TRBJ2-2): EAGVAQSPRYKIIEKRQSVAFWCNPISGHATLYWYQQILGQGPKLLIQFQNNGVVDDSQLPKDRFSAERLKGVDSTLKIQPAKLEDSAVYLCASSSPGQQEGELFFGEGSRLTVL.

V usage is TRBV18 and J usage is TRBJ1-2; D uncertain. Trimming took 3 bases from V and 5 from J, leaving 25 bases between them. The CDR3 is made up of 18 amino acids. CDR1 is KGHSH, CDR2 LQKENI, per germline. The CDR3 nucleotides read TGTGCCAGCTCACCCGGGTCACCCCTAGCCGGTAATCAGTATGGCTACACCTTC. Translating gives CASSPGSPLAGNQYGYTF.

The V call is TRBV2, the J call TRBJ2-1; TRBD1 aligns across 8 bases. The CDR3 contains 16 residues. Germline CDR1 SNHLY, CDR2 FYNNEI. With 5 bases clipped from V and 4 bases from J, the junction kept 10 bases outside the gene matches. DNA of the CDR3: TGTGCCAGCAGTTCTCCTGGACAGGGTACATACAATGAGCAGTTCTTC. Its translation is CASSSPGQGTYNEQFF.

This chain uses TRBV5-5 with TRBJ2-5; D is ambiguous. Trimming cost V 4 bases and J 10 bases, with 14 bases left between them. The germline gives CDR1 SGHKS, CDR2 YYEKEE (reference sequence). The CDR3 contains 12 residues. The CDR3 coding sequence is TGTGCCAGCAGCCGGAGTGGCTCCCGCCAGTACTTC. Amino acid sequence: CASSRSGSRQYF.

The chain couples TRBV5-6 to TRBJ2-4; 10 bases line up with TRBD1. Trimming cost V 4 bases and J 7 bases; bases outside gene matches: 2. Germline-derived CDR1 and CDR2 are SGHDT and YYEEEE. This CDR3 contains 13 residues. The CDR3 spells CASSGTGVNIQYF. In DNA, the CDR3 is TGTGCCAGCAGCGGGACAGGGGTGAACATTCAGTACTTC.

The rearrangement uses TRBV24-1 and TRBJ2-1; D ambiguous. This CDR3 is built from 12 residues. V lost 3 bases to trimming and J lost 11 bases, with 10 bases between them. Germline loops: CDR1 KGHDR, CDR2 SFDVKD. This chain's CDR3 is CATSDDERKQFF. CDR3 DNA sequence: TGTGCCACCAGTGATGATGAGAGGAAGCAGTTCTTC.

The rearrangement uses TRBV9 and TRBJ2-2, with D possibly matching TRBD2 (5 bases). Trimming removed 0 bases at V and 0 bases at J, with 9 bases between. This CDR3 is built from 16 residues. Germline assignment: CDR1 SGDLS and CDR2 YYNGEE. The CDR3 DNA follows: TGTGCCAGCAGCGTAGATCTAGCCACGAACACCGGGGAGCTGTTTTTT. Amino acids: CASSVDLATNTGELFF.

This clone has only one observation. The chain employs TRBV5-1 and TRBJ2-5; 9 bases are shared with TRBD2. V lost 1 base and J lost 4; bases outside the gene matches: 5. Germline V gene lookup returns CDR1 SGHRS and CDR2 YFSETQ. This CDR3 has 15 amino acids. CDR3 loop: CASSLRAGGSETQYF. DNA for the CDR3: TGCGCCAGCAGCTTGAGAGCGGGAGGATCAGAGACCCAGTACTTC.

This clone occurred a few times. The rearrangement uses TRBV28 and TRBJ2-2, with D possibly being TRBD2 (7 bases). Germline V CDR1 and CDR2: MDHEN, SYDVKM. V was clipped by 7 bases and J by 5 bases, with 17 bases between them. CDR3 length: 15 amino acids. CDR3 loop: CASTLGGAGTGELFF. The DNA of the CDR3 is TGTGCCAGCACCCTGGGGGGGGCAGGGACCGGGGAGCTGTTTTTT.

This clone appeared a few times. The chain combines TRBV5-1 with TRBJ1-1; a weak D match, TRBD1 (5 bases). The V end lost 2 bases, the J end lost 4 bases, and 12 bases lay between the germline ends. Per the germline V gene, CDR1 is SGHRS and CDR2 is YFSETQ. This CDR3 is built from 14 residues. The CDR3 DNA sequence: TGCGCCAGCAGCTTTAGGAGGGGAGTCACTGAAGCTTTCTTT. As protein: CASSFRRGVTEAFF.

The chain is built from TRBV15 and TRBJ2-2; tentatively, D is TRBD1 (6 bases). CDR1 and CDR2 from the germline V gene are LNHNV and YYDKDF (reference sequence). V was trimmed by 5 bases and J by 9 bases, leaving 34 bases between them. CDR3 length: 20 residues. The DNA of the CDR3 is TGTGCCACCAGCGTTTTCCCAGGGGACACCACTGCGGATGGGTCGCGGGAGCTGTTTTTT. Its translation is CATSVFPGDTTADGSRELFF.

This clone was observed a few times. The CDR3 protein is CATSDSRLEKLFF. The CDR3 DNA is TGTGCCACCAGTGATAGCAGGTTGGAAAAACTGTTTTTT. The rearrangement joins TRBV24-1 to TRBJ1-4; D gene ambiguous. This CDR3 comprises 13 residues. Germline CDR1 reads KGHDR; CDR2 reads SFDVKD. V was clipped by 3 bases and J by 8 bases, with 9 bases between them.

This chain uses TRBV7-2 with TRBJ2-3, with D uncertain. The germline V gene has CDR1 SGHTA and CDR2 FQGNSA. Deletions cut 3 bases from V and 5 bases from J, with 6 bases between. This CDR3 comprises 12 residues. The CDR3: CASSFGRDTQYF. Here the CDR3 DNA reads TGTGCCAGCAGCTTCGGTAGAGATACGCAGTATTTT. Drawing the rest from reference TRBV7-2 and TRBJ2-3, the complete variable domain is GAGVSQSPSNKVTEKGKDVELRCDPISGHTALYWYRQSLGQGLEFLIYFQGNSAPDKSGLPSDRFSAERTGGSVSTLTIQRTQQEDSAVYLCASSFGRDTQYFGPGTRLTVL.

The CDR3 DNA sequence: TGCGCCAGCAGCCTCAGGGTAGAATTGGCTGAAGCTTTCTTT. Translation gives CASSLRVELAEAFF. The V call is TRBV4-3, the J call TRBJ1-1; D is perhaps TRBD1 (5 bases). V gave up 4 bases and J gave up 6 bases, with 15 bases separating them. This CDR3 is 14 amino acids long. Germline CDR1 and CDR2: LGHNA and YSLEER.